This passage covers 31 T cell receptor beta chains from one sample sequenced in a study of Graves' ophthalmopathy and Graves' hyperthyroidism (dated by TCRdb to the late 2010s). The listed sequencing device is Illumina HiSeq 2000. For repertoire sequencing, the TCR beta CDR3 regions were amplified from RNA transcripts. HTBI primers and the Qiagen OneStep RT-PCR kit were used in a first-round RT-PCR, which was followed by a second-round multiplex PCR, size selection and purification. TCRdb reanalyzed the raw reads on its own, using fastp at Q25 for trimming and MiXCR for clone calling, and kept in-frame beta chains. All rows with the same CDR3 protein become a single entry with the most common DNA and genes. In all, the sample holds under 800,000 distinct CDR3 sequences, and about 24% of those were seen once. The ten biggest clones cover roughly 6.9% of the sample. Sequenced: peripheral blood. These receptor sequences come from a woman younger than 30 with stable Graves' hyperthyroidism. Some clones in this sample may be carry-over from other donors' samples. Donor details come from another sample of the same person, matched by shared clones.

This clonotype has ten or more counts. The CDR3 reads CASSQPSGSVSGELFF. The CDR3 DNA reads as TGTGCCAGCAGCCAACCTAGCGGGAGTGTTTCCGGGGAGCTGTTTTTT. This chain joins TRBV11-2 and TRBJ2-2, with 10 bases that match TRBD2. CDR3 size: 16 residues. Germline values: CDR1 SGHAT, CDR2 FQNNGV. The J segment lost 6 bases and the V segment lost 5 bases, leaving 9 bases of the junction unmatched. Together with reference TRBV11-2 and TRBJ2-2, the CDR3 gives the full variable domain: EAGVAQSPRYKIIEKRQSVAFWCNPISGHATLYWYQQILGQGPKLLIQFQNNGVVDDSQLPKDRFSAERLKGVDSTLKIQPAKLEDSAVYLCASSQPSGSVSGELFFGEGSRLTVL.

Only a few counts were recorded for this clonotype. The J gene is TRBJ2-5, the V gene TRBV6-1, with 7 bases matching TRBD1. Unmatched junction bases numbered 8, after V lost 5 bases and J lost 2 bases. From germline, CDR1 is MNHNS and CDR2 SASEGT. The CDR3 length is 15 residues. The DNA for the CDR3 is TGTGCCAGCAGTAAAAGACAGGGTCAGCAAGAGACCCAGTACTTC. Its translation: CASSKRQGQQETQYF.

The sample holds many counts of this clonotype. V and J are TRBV15 and TRBJ2-7; 10 bases align to TRBD1. The germline gives CDR1 LNHNV, CDR2 YYDKDF (reference sequence). The CDR3 has 18 residues. V dropped 1 base and J dropped 0; count of bases not matched to a gene: 9. The CDR3 loop is CATSRVRDRGRSSYEQYF. The CDR3 DNA reads as TGTGCCACCAGCAGAGTACGGGACAGGGGCAGAAGCTCCTACGAGCAGTACTTC.

This sequence joins TRBV12-3 or TRBV12-4 and TRBJ1-1; no firm D call. Trimming removed 2 bases from V and 6 bases from J, with 13 bases in between. The CDR3 extends over 14 amino acids. CDR3: CASSLKISIPEAFF. The CDR3 nucleotides are TGTGCCAGCAGTTTAAAGATCAGCATCCCTGAAGCTTTCTTT.

This clonotype showed up just a few times. This sequence joins TRBV5-1 and TRBJ1-2; TRBD1 might be the D (6 bases). The CDR3 loop spans 14 amino acids. From germline, CDR1 is SGHRS and CDR2 YFSETQ. V shed 4 bases and J shed 4 bases, with 14 bases lying between them. The CDR3 region has the DNA TGCGCCAGCAGCCTTCGGACAGCTCTCTATGGCTACACCTTC. Translating it yields CASSLRTALYGYTF.

Concerning this clonotype itself: A single base separates this from a much larger clone, so it may be a read error. CDR3 nucleotides: TGTGCCAGTAGACCATGCGTACAGCCCCAGCATTTT. As protein: CASRPCVQPQHF. V is TRBV19 and J is TRBJ1-5; D gene uncertain. The length of the CDR3 is 12 residues. Germline V CDR1 and CDR2: LNHDA, SQIVND (reference sequence). V was clipped by 6 bases and J by 7 bases, with 10 bases between them.

This clonotype was counted ten times or more. The gene calls are TRBV6-1 and TRBJ1-5; D is uncertain. V was pared by 1 base and J by 1 base, with 8 bases between. CDR1 MNHNS and CDR2 SASEGT come from the germline V gene. The CDR3 is 15 amino acids. The CDR3 DNA reads as TGTGCCAGCAGTGAAGGGCAGAGGAGCAATCAGCCCCAGCATTTT. It encodes CASSEGQRSNQPQHF.

Regarding this clonotype: Here the CDR3 omits its conserved ending phenylalanine or tryptophan, so a read error is the likely source. Because the CDR3's place on the DNA is in doubt, the DNA is left out and the CDR3 is given as listed by TCRdb. The rearrangement uses TRBV9 and TRBJ2-2; TRBD1, the table's D call, was not compared with the DNA. Germline V gene data show CDR1 as SGDLS and CDR2 as YYNGEE. The CDR3 comprises 16 residues, both ends counted. The CDR3 spells CASSEEGQGNTGELSV.

This clonotype has at least ten counts. V is TRBV27 and J is TRBJ1-1; perhaps TRBD1 as D (5 bases). CDR1 and CDR2 from the germline V gene are MNHEY and SMNVEV (reference sequence). The V gene lost 6 bases and the J gene lost 0 bases, with 11 bases spanning the gap. This CDR3 has 14 residues. CDR3 loop: CASRGGDMNTEAFF. Here the CDR3 DNA reads TGTGCCAGCAGGGGAGGGGATATGAACACTGAAGCTTTCTTT.

The chain employs TRBV20-1 and TRBJ2-7; 7 bases are shared with TRBD1. Germline assignment: CDR1 DFQATT and CDR2 SNEGSKA (reference sequence). CDR3 length: 15 residues. The V segment lost 0 bases and the J segment 2 bases; nucleotides outside the gene matches: 7. The CDR3 is CSARDPRDSPYEQYF. The CDR3 DNA reads TGCAGTGCTAGAGATCCCCGGGACAGCCCCTACGAGCAGTACTTC.

This clonotype came up many times. The V gene is TRBV20-1, the J gene TRBJ2-7; D is uncertain. From germline, CDR1 is DFQATT and CDR2 SNEGSKA (reference sequence). Trimming pared 4 bases from V and 3 bases from J, leaving 7 bases between. The CDR3 totals 11 residues. The CDR3 coding sequence is TGCAGTGCTACCCCAGACTACGAGCAGTACTTC. This translates into CSATPDYEQYF.

This clonotype occurred many times. The rearrangement uses TRBV12-3 or TRBV12-4 and TRBJ1-2; D unclear. This CDR3 is built from 16 residues. The V end was cut by 1 base, the J end by 10 bases, with 22 bases between. CDR3 nucleotides: TGTGCCAGCAGTTTAGACTGGTCCGGAAGCGGAGTCCCCTACACCTTC. It yields the protein CASSLDWSGSGVPYTF.

This chain links TRBV4-1 with TRBJ1-2; TRBD1 matches at 7 bases. CDR3 length: 15 amino acids. J was trimmed by 4 bases and V by 1 base; bases with no gene match: 6. Germline V CDR1 and CDR2: MGHRA, YSYEKL. The CDR3 loop reads CASSQGVGGLYGYTF. The CDR3 DNA follows: TGCGCCAGCAGCCAAGGAGTAGGGGGCCTCTATGGCTACACCTTC.

This clonotype was seen only a few times. The V and J genes are TRBV3-1 and TRBJ2-6; D is possibly TRBD1 or TRBD2 (5 bases each). Trimming shortened V by 1 base and J by 1 base, and 8 bases separated the two germline ends. CDR1 and CDR2 (germline): LGHDT, YNNKEL (reference sequence). This CDR3 is 16 amino acids long. In DNA form, the CDR3 reads TGTGCCAGCAGCCAAGCGAGGGGATCTGGGGCCAACGTCCTGACTTTC. Its translation is CASSQARGSGANVLTF.

Comments on this clonotype: An end of the junction differs from the germline gene, which may be a read error. This rearrangement joins TRBV11-1 to TRBJ1-1, with TRBD1 as a possible D gene (6 bases). This CDR3 is built from 16 residues. The V gene's germline CDR1 is SGHAT and CDR2 FQDESV (reference sequence). Here the CDR3 reads CASSQKGGLLKTEAFF. In DNA form, the CDR3 reads TGTGCCAGCAGCCAAAAGGGGGGTCTTTTGAAGACTGAAGCTTTCTTT.

The sample holds a few counts of this clonotype. A much bigger clone sits one base away, suggesting this may be a read error. The chain is built from TRBV13 and TRBJ1-6; 7 positions match TRBD1. The CDR3 consists of 15 residues. Germline V gives CDR1 PRHDT, CDR2 FYEKMQ (reference sequence). The CDR3 DNA sequence: TGTGCCAGCAGTCCACTCGACAGGGAGAATTCACACCTCCACTTT. It specifies CASSPLDRENSHLHF. The complete variable domain, with remaining parts taken from reference TRBV13 and TRBJ1-6, reads AAGVIQSPRHLIKEKRETATLKCYPIPRHDTVYWYQQGPGQDPQFLISFYEKMQSDKGSIPDRFSAQQFSDYHSELNMSSLELGDSALYFCASSPLDRENSHLHFGNGTRLTVT.

In this sample, this clonotype turned up many times. The rearrangement joins TRBV4-1 to TRBJ2-7; 7 bases line up with TRBD1. Germline V gives CDR1 MGHRA, CDR2 YSYEKL. Trimming removed 3 bases from V and 3 bases from J; junction bases left unmatched: 8. The CDR3 has 15 amino acids. Written as DNA, the CDR3 is TGCGCCAGCAGCCAGGACAGGCTGGGAAACTACGAGCAGTACTTC. Amino acids: CASSQDRLGNYEQYF.

The chain has TRBV28 and TRBJ1-1; TRBD1 aligns across 8 bases. This CDR3 spans 17 amino acids. With V trimmed by 5 bases and J by 0 bases, 11 bases remained unmatched. The V gene's germline CDR1 is MDHEN and CDR2 SYDVKM. The CDR3 DNA reads TGTGCCAGCAGTACTTCATTCTCGGGACAGGTGAACACTGAAGCTTTCTTT. Amino acids: CASSTSFSGQVNTEAFF.

CDR3 bases: TGTGCCAGCAGCTTAGTTGTGGGACAGGGGAACACTGAAGCTTTCTTT. Protein product: CASSLVVGQGNTEAFF. The gene calls are TRBV11-1 and TRBJ1-1; 9 bases are a match to TRBD1. V was clipped by 1 base and J by 1 base; unmatched bases: 4. CDR3 length: 16 residues. Germline CDR1 SGHAT, CDR2 FQDESV (reference sequence).

This chain joins TRBV7-8 and TRBJ1-5; no definite D call. Trimming removed 5 bases at V and 7 bases at J, with 21 bases between. The germline CDR1 and CDR2 sequences are SGHVS and FQNEAQ. This CDR3 is 16 amino acids long. In DNA form, the CDR3 reads TGTGCCAGCAGCCTAAAAAGATGGTCCCCGGGCCAGCCCCAGCATTTT. Translation gives CASSLKRWSPGQPQHF.

This clonotype was recorded at least ten times. V and J are TRBV11-2 and TRBJ2-7; weak D call: TRBD1 (5 bases). The CDR3 has 15 amino acids. The germline V and J ends were trimmed by 4 bases and 2 bases, with 15 bases remaining between them. CDR1 is SGHAT and CDR2 is FQNNGV in the germline V gene. The CDR3 sequence: CASSYIDSLPYEQYF. CDR3 nucleotides: TGTGCCAGCAGCTATATAGACAGCCTTCCCTACGAGCAGTACTTC.

The V call is TRBV25-1, the J call TRBJ2-5; D may be TRBD2 (5 bases). V lost 3 bases, J lost 1 base, and 15 bases lay in between. The germline CDR1 and CDR2 sequences are MGHDK and SYGVNS. The CDR3 is 16 residues long. CDR3 coding DNA: TGTGCCAGCAGTGAGGGGATAATGGGGAGCCAAGAGACCCAGTACTTC. It is translated as CASSEGIMGSQETQYF.

This clonotype was detected many times. V usage is TRBV5-1 and J usage is TRBJ1-2; D remains unclear. This CDR3 spans 13 amino acids. V lost 0 bases and J lost 4, with 7 bases in between. The germline CDR1 and CDR2 sequences are SGHRS and YFSETQ. The CDR3 DNA sequence: TGCGCCAGCAGCTTGGACGGGCCCTATGGCTACACCTTC. It is translated as CASSLDGPYGYTF.

The rearrangement joins TRBV28 to TRBJ2-5; 8 bases map to TRBD2. V was clipped by 2 bases and J by 5 bases; unmatched bases: 10. This CDR3 is built from 16 residues. CDR1 and CDR2 (germline): MDHEN, SYDVKM. The CDR3 sequence is CASSLEGTRGFETQYF. The CDR3 DNA reads as TGTGCCAGCAGTTTAGAAGGGACTAGGGGTTTTGAGACCCAGTACTTC.

This clonotype was recorded at least ten times. The chain recombines TRBV28 with TRBJ1-5; D is possibly TRBD1 (5 bases). The CDR3 consists of 17 residues. V was shortened by 5 bases and J by 2 bases, with 19 bases between the two germline ends. CDR1 MDHEN and CDR2 SYDVKM come from the germline V gene. CDR3 in DNA: TGTGCCAGCAGTCCTCCGGAGGGGTACTCGGGCAATCAGCCCCAGCATTTT. Translation gives CASSPPEGYSGNQPQHF.

The J gene is TRBJ2-5, the V gene TRBV24-1; perhaps TRBD2 as D (5 bases). Trimming cost V 3 bases and J 3 bases, with 10 bases left between them. CDR1 is KGHDR and CDR2 is SFDVKD in the germline V gene. The length of the CDR3 is 14 residues. The CDR3 sequence: CATSDTREEETQYF. The CDR3 bases are TGTGCCACCAGTGATACACGGGAAGAAGAGACCCAGTACTTC.

There are a few counts of this clonotype. V and J are TRBV6-1 and TRBJ1-1; perhaps TRBD1 as D (5 bases). Germline values: CDR1 MNHNS, CDR2 SASEGT. The V and J ends lost 2 bases and 0 bases respectively, with 16 bases between them. This CDR3 has 17 amino acids. The DNA of the CDR3 is TGTGCCAGCAGTGAAAAGTTACAGGAGATCATGAACACTGAAGCTTTCTTT. Translated, it gives CASSEKLQEIMNTEAFF.

This chain joins TRBV24-1 and TRBJ1-1; D ambiguous. Trimming stripped 2 bases from V and 4 bases from J, with 10 bases between. This CDR3 region has 14 residues. Germline V CDR1 and CDR2: KGHDR, SFDVKD. CDR3 sequence (DNA): TGTGCCACCAGTGATTCTCTGGGTGGCACTGAAGCTTTCTTT. Translating it yields CATSDSLGGTEAFF.

This clonotype occurred once. This chain connects TRBV9 to TRBJ2-7; 7 bases line up with TRBD2. Germline CDR1 and CDR2: SGDLS and YYNGEE. V dropped 9 bases and J dropped 0; count of bases not matched to a gene: 18. CDR3 length: 17 residues. CDR3 coding DNA: TGTGCCATCTGTCCCTTCCGGGGGGTGACGATCTCCTACGAGCAGTACTTC. This translates into CAICPFRGVTISYEQYF.

This clonotype was detected once. The V call is TRBV11-2, the J call TRBJ2-2, with 13 bases matching TRBD2. CDR1 and CDR2 (germline): SGHAT, FQNNGV. This CDR3 region has 16 residues. Trimming took 5 bases from V and 5 from J; bases not matched to a gene: 5. CDR3: CASSPRTSGGTGELFF. In nucleotides, the CDR3 is TGTGCCAGCAGCCCAAGGACTAGCGGGGGTACCGGGGAGCTGTTTTTT. Looking up the rest from reference TRBV11-2 and TRBJ2-2 gives the full variable domain: EAGVAQSPRYKIIEKRQSVAFWCNPISGHATLYWYQQILGQGPKLLIQFQNNGVVDDSQLPKDRFSAERLKGVDSTLKIQPAKLEDSAVYLCASSPRTSGGTGELFFGEGSRLTVL.

This clonotype was picked up many times. This chain links TRBV25-1 with TRBJ2-7, with 9 bases lining up with TRBD2. The germline V gene encodes CDR1 MGHDK and CDR2 SYGVNS. The V and J ends lost 8 bases and 4 bases, in that order; junction bases with no gene match: 9. This CDR3 contains 14 residues. Written as DNA, the CDR3 is TGTGCCAGCTCACCCCTAGCGGGGAGATACGAGCAGTACTTC. This sequence encodes CASSPLAGRYEQYF.